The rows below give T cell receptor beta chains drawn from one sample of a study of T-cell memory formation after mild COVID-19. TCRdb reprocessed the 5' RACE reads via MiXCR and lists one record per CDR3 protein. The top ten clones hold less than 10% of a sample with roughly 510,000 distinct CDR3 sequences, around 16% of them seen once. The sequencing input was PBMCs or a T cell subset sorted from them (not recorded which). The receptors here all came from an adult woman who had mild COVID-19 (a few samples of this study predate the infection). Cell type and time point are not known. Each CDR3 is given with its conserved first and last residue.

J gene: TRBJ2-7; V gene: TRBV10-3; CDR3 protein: CAIRGQEYYEQYF
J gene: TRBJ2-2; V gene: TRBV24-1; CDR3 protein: CATSDFGGRRASTGELFF
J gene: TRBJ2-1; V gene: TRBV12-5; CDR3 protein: CASGTSLSSGRTAEQFF
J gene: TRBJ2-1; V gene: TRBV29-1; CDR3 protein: CSVDSITPGRDPGAEQFF
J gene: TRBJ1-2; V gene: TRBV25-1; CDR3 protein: CASSGLGVREQPRYGYTF
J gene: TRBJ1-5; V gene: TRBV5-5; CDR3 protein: CASSPGSGVGQPQHF
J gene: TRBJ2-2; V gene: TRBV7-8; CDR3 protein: CASTGRNTGELFF
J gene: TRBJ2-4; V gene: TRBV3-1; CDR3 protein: CASSLFTSGSLAKNIQYF
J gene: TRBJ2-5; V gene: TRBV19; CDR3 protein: CASSIIAGGPGETQYF
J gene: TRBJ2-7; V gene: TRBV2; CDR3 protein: CASRLWGQVEQYF
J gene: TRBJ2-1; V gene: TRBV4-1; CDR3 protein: CASQGPVYNEQFF
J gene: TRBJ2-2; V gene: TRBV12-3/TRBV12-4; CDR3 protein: CASVPGGLGTGELFF
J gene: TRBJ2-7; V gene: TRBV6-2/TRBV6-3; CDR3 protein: CASSLDSRSMQYF
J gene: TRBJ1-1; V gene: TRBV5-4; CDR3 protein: CASSHWGGRDDTEAFF
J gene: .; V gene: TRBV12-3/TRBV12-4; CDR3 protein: CASSPGLHF
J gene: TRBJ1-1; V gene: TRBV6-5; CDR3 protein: CASSYPGEAFF
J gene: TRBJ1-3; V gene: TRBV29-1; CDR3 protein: CSVKQGLVNTIYF
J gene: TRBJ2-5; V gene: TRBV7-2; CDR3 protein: CASRLVRERKETQYF
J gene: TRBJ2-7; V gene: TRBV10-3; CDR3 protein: CAIKDRVAYEQYF
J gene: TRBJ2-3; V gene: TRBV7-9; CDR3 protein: CASSSELKDTQYF
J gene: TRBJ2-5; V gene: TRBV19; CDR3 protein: CASSNPGQETQYF
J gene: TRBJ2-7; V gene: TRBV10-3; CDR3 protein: CAIRADRDSYEQYF
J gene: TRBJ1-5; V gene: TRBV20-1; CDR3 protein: CSVIRTANQPQHF
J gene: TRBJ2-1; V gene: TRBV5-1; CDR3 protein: CASSFGGRGYNEQFF
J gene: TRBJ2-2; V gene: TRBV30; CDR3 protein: CAWSGMIVSNTGELFF
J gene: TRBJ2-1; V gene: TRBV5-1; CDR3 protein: CASSLRTSGSFNEQFF
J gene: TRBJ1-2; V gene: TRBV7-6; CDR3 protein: CASSFTLQGAAGYTF
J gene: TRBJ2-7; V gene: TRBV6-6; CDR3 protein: CASSYTNGEQYF
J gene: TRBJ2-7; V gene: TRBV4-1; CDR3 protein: CASSATSGSPYEQYF
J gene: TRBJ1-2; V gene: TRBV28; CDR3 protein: CASSAPGQGIGYTF
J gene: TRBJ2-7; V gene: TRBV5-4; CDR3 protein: CASSPGGISSYEQYF
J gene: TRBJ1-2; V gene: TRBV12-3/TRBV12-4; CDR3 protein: CASSYLLGPGNYGYTF
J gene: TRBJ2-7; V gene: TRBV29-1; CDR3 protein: CSAADSSYEQYF
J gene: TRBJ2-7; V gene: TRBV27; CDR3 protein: CASSLEPSGSYEQYF
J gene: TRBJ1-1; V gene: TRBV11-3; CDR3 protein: CASSLGTGGLRNTEAFF
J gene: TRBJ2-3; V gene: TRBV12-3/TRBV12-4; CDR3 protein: CASSLAGPSRDTQYF
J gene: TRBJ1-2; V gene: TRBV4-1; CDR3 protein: CASSQGTGAGYTF
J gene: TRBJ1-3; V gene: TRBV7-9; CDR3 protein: CASSFRIGGTLGNTIYF
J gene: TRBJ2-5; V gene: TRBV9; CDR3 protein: CASSVARDRGQGETQYF
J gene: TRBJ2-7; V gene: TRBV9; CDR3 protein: CASSERSDWTGGSEQYF
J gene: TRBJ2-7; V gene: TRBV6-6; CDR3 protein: CASSSAYGEQYF
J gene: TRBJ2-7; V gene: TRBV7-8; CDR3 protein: CASSSSGASYEQYF
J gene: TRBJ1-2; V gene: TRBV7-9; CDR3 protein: CASSLVPGEGYTF